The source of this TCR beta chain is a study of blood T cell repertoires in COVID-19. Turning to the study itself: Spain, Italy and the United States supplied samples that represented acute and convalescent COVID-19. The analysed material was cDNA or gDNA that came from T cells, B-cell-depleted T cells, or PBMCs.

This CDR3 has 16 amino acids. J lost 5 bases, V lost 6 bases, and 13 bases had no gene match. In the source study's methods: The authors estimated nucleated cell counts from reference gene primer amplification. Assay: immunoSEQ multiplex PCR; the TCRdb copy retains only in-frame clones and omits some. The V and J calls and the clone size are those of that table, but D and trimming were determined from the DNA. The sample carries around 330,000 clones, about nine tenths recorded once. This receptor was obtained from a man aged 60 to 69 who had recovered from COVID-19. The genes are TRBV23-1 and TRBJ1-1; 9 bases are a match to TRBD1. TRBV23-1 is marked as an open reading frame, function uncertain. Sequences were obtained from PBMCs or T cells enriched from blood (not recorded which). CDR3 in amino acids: CASRPRTGEGWTEAFF. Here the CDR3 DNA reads TGCGCCAGCAGGCCCAGGACAGGGGAAGGATGGACTGAAGCTTTCTTT.